A single sample gave rise to the 13 T cell receptor beta chains below, sequenced in a study of T-cell reconstitution after alpha-beta-depleted transplantation in children. The TCRbeta library incorporated unique molecular identifiers. TCRdb reprocessed the PCR reads via MiXCR and lists one record per CDR3 protein. The sample gives about 400,000 distinct CDR3 sequences, roughly 13% of which show up once; around 4.1% is in the top ten. The sample was PBMCs, taken from the stem cell graft. All receptors derive from a human donor who donated a stem cell graft to a child with Fanconi anemia.

The genes are TRBV6-1 and TRBJ2-3; 7 nucleotides line up with TRBD1. CDR3 length: 15 amino acids. The ends lost 6 bases at V and 3 bases at J; junction bases unmatched: 9. Germline loops: CDR1 MNHNS, CDR2 SASEGT. This chain's CDR3 is CASRATGARTDTQYF. CDR3 nucleotides: TGTGCCAGCAGGGCTACAGGGGCGCGGACAGATACGCAGTATTTT.

Ten or more counts support this clonotype. This chain uses TRBV15 with TRBJ2-1; D might be TRBD1 or TRBD2, each matching 6 bases. Trimming cost V 5 bases and J 8 bases, with 10 bases left between them. The CDR3 loop spans 12 amino acids. Germline CDR1 reads LNHNV; CDR2 reads YYDKDF (reference sequence). The CDR3 here is CATSSRGDEQFF. In DNA form, the CDR3 reads TGTGCCACCAGCTCAAGGGGGGATGAGCAGTTCTTC.

The gene calls are TRBV6-1 and TRBJ2-4, with D uncertain. This CDR3 contains 15 residues. V was pared by 6 bases and J by 8 bases, with 20 bases between. Germline lookup yields CDR1 MNHNS and CDR2 SASEGT. The CDR3 bases are TGTGCCAGCAGCCCCACCGGGTCCTTAGTGGACATTCAGTACTTC. Protein product: CASSPTGSLVDIQYF.

This clonotype was seen at least ten times. The genes are TRBV27 and TRBJ1-1, with TRBD1 as a possible D gene (5 bases). CDR1 and CDR2 (germline): MNHEY, SMNVEV (reference sequence). Deletions cut 1 base from V and 1 base from J, with 7 bases between. The CDR3 extends over 14 amino acids. CDR3 nucleotides: TGTGCCAGCAGTTTATTGGGGGGGAACACTGAAGCTTTCTTT. It codes for CASSLLGGNTEAFF.

V usage is TRBV10-3 and J usage is TRBJ2-1; 14 bases line up with TRBD2. Germline CDR1 ENHRY, CDR2 SYGVKD. Losses at the gene ends were 7 bases for V and 6 bases for J; bases not matched to a gene: 2. This CDR3 region has 14 residues. For the CDR3, the DNA is TGTGCCATCAAGGGGACTAGCGGGGGCAATGAGCAGTTCTTC. It yields the protein CAIKGTSGGNEQFF.

This clonotype was recorded a few times. The genes are TRBV5-1 and TRBJ2-3; D is unclear. The germline gives CDR1 SGHRS, CDR2 YFSETQ. The CDR3 is made up of 13 amino acids. Trimming cost V 1 base and J 4 bases, with 7 bases left between them. The CDR3 nucleotides read TGCGCCAGCAGCTTGAGTGGGTCAGATACGCAGTATTTT. Translated: CASSLSGSDTQYF. The full variable domain, with the rest looked up from reference TRBV5-1 and TRBJ2-3, is KAGVTQTPRYLIKTRGQQVTLSCSPISGHRSVSWYQQTPGQGLQFLFEYFSETQRNKGNFPGRFSGRQFSNSRSEMNVSTLELGDSALYLCASSLSGSDTQYFGPGTRLTVL.

This clonotype was counted between two and nine times. The chain couples TRBV7-3 to TRBJ1-2; a possible D gene is TRBD1 (6 bases). Germline CDR1 is SGHTA and CDR2 is FQGTGA. The V gene lost 0 bases and the J gene lost 4 bases, with 12 bases spanning the gap. This CDR3 has 15 amino acids. Here the CDR3 reads CASSLTGGLGYGYTF. For the CDR3, the DNA is TGTGCCAGCAGCTTAACTGGGGGCCTGGGCTATGGCTACACCTTC.

This clonotype was seen only a few times. The CDR3 is CASSQGTVRNYGYTF. CDR3 nucleotides: TGTGCCAGCAGCCAGGGGACAGTCAGGAACTATGGCTACACCTTC. The rearrangement joins TRBV3-1 to TRBJ1-2; 7 nucleotides line up with TRBD1. Germline assignment: CDR1 LGHDT and CDR2 YNNKEL (reference sequence). The V gene end was trimmed by 3 bases and the J gene end by 2 bases; junction bases not matched to a gene: 6. This CDR3 region has 15 residues. Complete variable domain (other parts from reference TRBV3-1 and TRBJ1-2): DTAVSQTPKYLVTQMGNDKSIKCEQNLGHDTMYWYKQDSKKFLKIMFSYNNKELIINETVPNRFSPKSPDKAHLNLHINSLELGDSAVYFCASSQGTVRNYGYTFGSGTRLTVV.

This sequence joins TRBV4-2 and TRBJ2-3; tentative D call: TRBD2 (6 bases). Germline V CDR1 and CDR2: LGHNA, YNFKEQ. The V end lost 2 bases, the J end lost 5 bases, and 14 bases lay between the germline ends. This CDR3 has 15 amino acids. This chain's CDR3 is CASSQWRGRGDTQYF. DNA for the CDR3: TGTGCCAGCAGCCAATGGCGGGGCCGTGGAGATACGCAGTATTTT.

This clonotype was seen at least ten times. J is TRBJ2-7 and V is TRBV7-9; D assignment may be TRBD1 or TRBD2 (5 bases each). Trimming left V 1 base short and J 5 bases short, with 18 bases between. The CDR3 has 16 residues. Germline V CDR1 and CDR2: SEHNR, FQNEAQ (reference sequence). CDR3 nucleotide sequence: TGTGCCAGCAGCTTAGTCGGCGTAGGGGAGAGCGACGAGCAGTACTTC. This codes for CASSLVGVGESDEQYF.

This clonotype was observed many times. The CDR3: CSVPWSGAGQFF. CDR3 nucleotides: TGCAGCGTGCCCTGGAGCGGGGCTGGGCAGTTCTTC. The chain carries TRBV29-1 and TRBJ2-1; 7 bases map to TRBD2. Germline V lookup: CDR1 SQVTM, CDR2 ANQGSEA. J lost 12 bases, V lost 6 bases, and 11 bases had no gene match. The CDR3 totals 12 residues.

This clonotype was detected only a few times. The chain uses TRBV20-1 and TRBJ2-6, with D uncertain. The CDR3 runs 14 residues. Trimming took 1 base from V and 4 from J, leaving 8 bases between them. CDR1 and CDR2 from the germline V gene are DFQATT and SNEGSKA (reference sequence). The CDR3 sequence: CSARGNSGANVLTF. As DNA, the CDR3 is TGCAGTGCTAGAGGCAATTCCGGGGCCAACGTCCTGACTTTC.

This clonotype was seen at least ten times. This rearrangement joins TRBV28 to TRBJ2-6, with D uncertain. Germline-derived CDR1 and CDR2 are MDHEN and SYDVKM. CDR3 length: 15 amino acids. V shed 6 bases and J shed 0 bases, with 9 bases lying between them. This chain's CDR3 is CASSLGYSGANVLTF. The CDR3 region has the DNA TGTGCCAGCAGCCTCGGTTACTCTGGGGCCAACGTCCTGACTTTC.